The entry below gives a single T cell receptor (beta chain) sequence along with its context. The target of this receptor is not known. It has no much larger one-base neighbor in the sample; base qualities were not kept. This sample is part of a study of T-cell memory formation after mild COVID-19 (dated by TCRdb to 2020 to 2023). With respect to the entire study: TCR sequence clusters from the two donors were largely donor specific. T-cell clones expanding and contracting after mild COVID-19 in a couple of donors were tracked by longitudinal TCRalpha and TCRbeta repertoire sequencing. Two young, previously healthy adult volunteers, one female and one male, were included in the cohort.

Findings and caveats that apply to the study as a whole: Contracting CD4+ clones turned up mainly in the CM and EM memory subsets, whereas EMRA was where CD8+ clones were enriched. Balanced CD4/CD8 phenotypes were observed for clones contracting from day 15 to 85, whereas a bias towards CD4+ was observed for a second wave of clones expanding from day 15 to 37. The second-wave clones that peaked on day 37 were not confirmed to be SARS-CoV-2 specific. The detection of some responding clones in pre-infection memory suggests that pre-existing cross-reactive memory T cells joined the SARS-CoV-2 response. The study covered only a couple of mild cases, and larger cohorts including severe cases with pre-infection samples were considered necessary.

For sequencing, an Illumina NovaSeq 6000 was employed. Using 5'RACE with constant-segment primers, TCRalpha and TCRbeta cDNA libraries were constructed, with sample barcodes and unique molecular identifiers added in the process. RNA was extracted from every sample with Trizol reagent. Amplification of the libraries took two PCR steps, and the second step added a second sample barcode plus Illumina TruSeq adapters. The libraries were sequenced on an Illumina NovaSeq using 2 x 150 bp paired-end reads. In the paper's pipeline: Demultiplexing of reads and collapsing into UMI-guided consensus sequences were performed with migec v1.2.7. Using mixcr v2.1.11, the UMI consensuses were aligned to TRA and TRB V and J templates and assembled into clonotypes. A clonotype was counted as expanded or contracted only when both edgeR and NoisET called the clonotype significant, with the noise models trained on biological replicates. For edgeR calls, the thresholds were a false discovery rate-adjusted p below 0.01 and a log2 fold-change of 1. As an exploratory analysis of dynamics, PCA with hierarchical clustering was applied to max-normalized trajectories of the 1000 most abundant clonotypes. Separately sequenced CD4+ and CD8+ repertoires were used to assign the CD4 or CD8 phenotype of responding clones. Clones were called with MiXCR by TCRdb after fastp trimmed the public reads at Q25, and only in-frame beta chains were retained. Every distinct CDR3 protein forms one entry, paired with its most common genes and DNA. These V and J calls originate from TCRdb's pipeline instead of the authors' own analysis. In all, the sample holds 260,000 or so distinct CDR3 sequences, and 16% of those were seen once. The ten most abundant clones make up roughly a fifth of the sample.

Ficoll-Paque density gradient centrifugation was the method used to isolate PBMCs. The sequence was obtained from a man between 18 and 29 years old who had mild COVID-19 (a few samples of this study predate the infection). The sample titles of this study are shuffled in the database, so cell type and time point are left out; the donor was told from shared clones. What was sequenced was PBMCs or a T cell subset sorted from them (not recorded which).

The DNA sequence is TGTGCCAGCAGCTTGGGAGTCTCTGGAAACACCATATATTTT. The encoded protein is CASSLGVSGNTIYF. Recombination joined TRBV5-6 with TRBJ1-3, with no confidently assigned D gene. For CDR1 and CDR2, the germline V gene lists SGHDT and YYEEEE. V lost 0 bases and J lost 0 bases; the stretch between them is 4 bases long. Its CDR3 holds 14 amino acids, cysteine through phenylalanine. This entry keeps only the CDR3 DNA: 42 bases, framed from base 1. The CDR3 plus the reference TRBV5-6 and TRBJ1-3 genes for the other parts give the full variable domain: DAGVTQSPTHLIKTRGQQVTLRCSPKSGHDTVSWYQQALGQGPQFIFQYYEEEERQRGNFPDRFSGHQFPNYSSELNVNALLLGDSALYLCASSLGVSGNTIYFGEGSWLTVV.